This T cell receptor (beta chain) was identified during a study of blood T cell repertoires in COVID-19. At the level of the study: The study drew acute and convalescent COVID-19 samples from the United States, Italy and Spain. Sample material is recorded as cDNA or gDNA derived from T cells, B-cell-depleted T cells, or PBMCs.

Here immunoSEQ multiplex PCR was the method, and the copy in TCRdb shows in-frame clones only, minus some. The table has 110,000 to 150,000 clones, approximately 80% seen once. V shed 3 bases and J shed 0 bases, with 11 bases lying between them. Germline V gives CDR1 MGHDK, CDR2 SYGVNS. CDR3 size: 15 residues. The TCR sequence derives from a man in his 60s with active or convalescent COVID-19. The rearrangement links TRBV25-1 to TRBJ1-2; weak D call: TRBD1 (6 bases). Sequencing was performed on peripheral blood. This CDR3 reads CASSERTDSNYGYTF. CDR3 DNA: TGTGCCAGCAGTGAGAGGACAGACTCTAACTATGGCTACACCTTC.